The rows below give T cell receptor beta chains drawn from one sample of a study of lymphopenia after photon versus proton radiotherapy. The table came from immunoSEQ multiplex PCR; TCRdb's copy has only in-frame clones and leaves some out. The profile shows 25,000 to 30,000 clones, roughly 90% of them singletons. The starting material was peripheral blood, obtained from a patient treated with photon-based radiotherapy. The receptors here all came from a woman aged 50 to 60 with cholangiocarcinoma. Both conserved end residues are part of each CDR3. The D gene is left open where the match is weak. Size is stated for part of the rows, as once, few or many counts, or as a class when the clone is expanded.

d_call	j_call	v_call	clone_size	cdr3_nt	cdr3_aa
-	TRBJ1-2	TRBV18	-	TGTGCCAGCTCACCTTCGTCTCGAGACAGGACGGTTCGCGGCTACACCTTC	CASSPSSRDRTVRGYTF
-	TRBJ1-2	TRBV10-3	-	TGTGCCATCAGACCCGGACGGGGGGCCGATGACTATGGCTACACCTTC	CAIRPGRGADDYGYTF
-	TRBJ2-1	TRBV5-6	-	TGTGCCAGCAGCTTGGAACAATTCTCCTACAATGAGCAGTTCTTC	CASSLEQFSYNEQFF
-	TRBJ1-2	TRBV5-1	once	TGCGCCAGCAGCTTGGTGAGGGATCGAGGCTACACCTTC	CASSLVRDRGYTF
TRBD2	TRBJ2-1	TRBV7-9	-	TGTGCCAGCAGCCCTTTAGCGGGGGGGCGCAATGAGCAGTTCTTC	CASSPLAGGRNEQFF
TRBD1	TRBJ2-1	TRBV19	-	TGTGCCAGTAGTATAAGGGGGCTGAAGCAGTTCTTC	CASSIRGLKQFF
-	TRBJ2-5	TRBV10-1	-	TGCGCCAGCACGAGTGGGACCTCAGAGACCCAGTACTTC	CASTSGTSETQYF
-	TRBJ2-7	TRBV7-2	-	TGTGCCAGCAGCTCCGGTGCCTACGAGCAGTACTTC	CASSSGAYEQYF
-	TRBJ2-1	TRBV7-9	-	TGTGCCAGCAGCTTAGGAAACAATGAGCAGTTCTTC	CASSLGNNEQFF
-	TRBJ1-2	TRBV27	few	TGTGCCAGCGCCCTCAGGGAGAACTATGGCTACACCTTC	CASALRENYGYTF
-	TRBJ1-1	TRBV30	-	TGTGCCAGGAGGAGCTCCGGGGCAGGGGAAACTGAAGCTTTCTTT	CARRSSGAGETEAFF
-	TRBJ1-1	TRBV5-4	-	TGTGCCAGCAGCTACCGACAGGAGAACACTGAAGCTTTCTTT	CASSYRQENTEAFF
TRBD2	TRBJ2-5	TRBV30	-	TGTGCCTGGAATTCGGGACTAGCGTCCCAAGAGACCCAGTACTTC	CAWNSGLASQETQYF
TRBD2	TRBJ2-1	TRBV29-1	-	TGCAGCGTTATCTACGCTGGACTAGCGGGGGGCCCTCTCTATGAGCAGTTCTTC	CSVIYAGLAGGPLYEQFF
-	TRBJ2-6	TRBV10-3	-	TGTGCCATCAGTGACGCTAGCTCTGGGGCCAACGTCCTGACTTTC	CAISDASSGANVLTF
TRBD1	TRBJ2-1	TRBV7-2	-	TGTGCCAGCAGCTTGAGACAGGGGGGAAATGAGCAGTTCTTC	CASSLRQGGNEQFF
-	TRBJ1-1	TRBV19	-	TGTGCCAGTAGTCTCTGGAGCACTGAAGCTTTCTTT	CASSLWSTEAFF
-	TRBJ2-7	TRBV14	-	TGTGCCAGCAGCACCCGTTTAGCGGTGGGTTCCTACGAGCAGTACTTC	CASSTRLAVGSYEQYF
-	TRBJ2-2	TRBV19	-	TGTGCCAGTAGTATAACAGTCTACAACACCGGGGAGCTGTTTTTT	CASSITVYNTGELFF
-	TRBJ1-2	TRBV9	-	TGTGCCAGCAGTGGACCGGCCCCAGCTAACTATGGCTACACCTTC	CASSGPAPANYGYTF
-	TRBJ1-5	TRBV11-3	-	TGTGCCAGCAGCTTAGATGATTGCTCCTATAGCAATCAGCCCCAGCATTTT	CASSLDDCSYSNQPQHF
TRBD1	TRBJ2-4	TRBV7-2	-	TGTGCCAGCAGCCTAGGGGGCCCAACCAAAAACATTCAGTACTTC	CASSLGGPTKNIQYF
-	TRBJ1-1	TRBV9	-	TGTGCCAGCAGCCCAGCGGGGGGGGCGCTTGAAGCTTTCTTT	CASSPAGGALEAFF
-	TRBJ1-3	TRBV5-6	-	TGTGCCAGCAGCCACCAGGGAATCTCTGGAAACACCATATATTTT	CASSHQGISGNTIYF
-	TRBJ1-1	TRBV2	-	TGTGCCAGCAGTGAAGGGGGGATCACTGAAGCTTTCTTT	CASSEGGITEAFF
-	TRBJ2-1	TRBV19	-	TGTGCCAGTAGTATAGTCAGATACAATGAGCAGTTCTTC	CASSIVRYNEQFF
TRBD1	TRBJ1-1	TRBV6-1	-	TGTGCCAGCGTGGGGAACAGGGGCCTTAACACTGAAGCTTTCTTT	CASVGNRGLNTEAFF
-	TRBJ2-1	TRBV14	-	TGTGCCAGCAGCCAATTTCAGGGTCGCAATGAGCAGTTCTTC	CASSQFQGRNEQFF
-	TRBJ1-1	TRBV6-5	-	TGTGCCAGCAGTCCCCCTGAGGGCACTGAAGCTTTCTTT	CASSPPEGTEAFF
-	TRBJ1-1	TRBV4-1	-	TGCGCCAGCAGCCTACAGGGTAAGACGGACACTGAAGCTTTCTTT	CASSLQGKTDTEAFF